These 32 T cell receptor beta chains came from one sample sequenced in a study of shared clonotypes between healthy human individuals. The table came from immunoSEQ multiplex PCR; TCRdb's copy has only in-frame clones and leaves some out. This table holds about 1.5 million clones, roughly 97% found once. The source material was naive CD4+ T cells sorted from blood. Subset specified: CD45RA+ positively selected. The source of these receptors is a man younger than 40 in good health.

The chain couples TRBV2 to TRBJ1-4; D might be TRBD1 (6 bases). The CDR3 spans 13 residues. Trimming pared 8 bases from V and 7 bases from J, leaving 14 bases between. The V gene's germline CDR1 is SNHLY and CDR2 FYNNEI. The CDR3 loop reads CASLGGRGEKLFF. The CDR3 bases are TGTGCCAGCTTGGGGGGGCGTGGTGAAAAACTGTTTTTT.

On this clone: Other DNA sequences of this sample code for an identical CDR3. J is TRBJ1-5 and V is TRBV9; the D gene is possibly TRBD1 (5 bases). Trimming took off 0 bases at V and 4 bases at J, with 5 bases between the two ends. In germline, CDR1 is SGDLS, CDR2 YYNGEE. This CDR3 spans 13 amino acids. The CDR3 sequence is CASSVGQNQPQHF. In DNA, the CDR3 is TGTGCCAGCAGCGTAGGACAGAATCAGCCCCAGCATTTT.

The V and J genes are TRBV29-1 and TRBJ1-4; 7 bases map to TRBD1. Trimming at V came to 4 bases and at J to 4 bases, leaving 6 bases not matched to a gene. Per the germline V gene, CDR1 is SQVTM and CDR2 is ANQGSEA. This CDR3 comprises 14 residues. The CDR3 here is CSVGTGAINEKLFF. The CDR3, as DNA: TGCAGCGTTGGAACAGGGGCCATTAATGAAAAACTGTTTTTT.

The gene calls are TRBV6-1 and TRBJ1-1; possibly TRBD1 for D (6 bases). Germline CDR1 MNHNS, CDR2 SASEGT. The V end was cut by 6 bases, the J end by 1 base, with 15 bases between. This CDR3 has 15 amino acids. The DNA for the CDR3 is TGTGCCAGCAGGGGGACAAGGGTCAGGAACACTGAAGCTTTCTTT. This codes for CASRGTRVRNTEAFF.

This clone has only one observation. J is TRBJ2-7 and V is TRBV28; 11 bases line up with TRBD1. V lost 5 bases to trimming and J lost 12 bases; unmatched junction nucleotides: 9. CDR3 length equals 13 residues. CDR1 is MDHEN and CDR2 is SYDVKM in the germline V gene. In nucleotides, the CDR3 is TGTGCCAGCAGTCCCGGACAGGGGGCGTTGGGGTACTTC. Its protein is CASSPGQGALGYF.

With regard to this clone: Other DNA sequences in this specimen translate into the identical CDR3. The J gene is TRBJ2-7, the V gene TRBV7-2; D is unresolved. Germline V gene sequence: CDR1 SGHTA, CDR2 FQGNSA. The CDR3 spans 12 residues. Between the trimmed V and J ends, which lost 5 bases and 0 bases, there was a span of 5 bases. This CDR3 is CASSRSSYEQYF. CDR3 in DNA: TGTGCCAGCAGCCGTAGCTCCTACGAGCAGTACTTC.

This clone was seen just once. The chain carries TRBV11-3 and TRBJ2-1; maybe TRBD1 (6 bases). This CDR3 is 15 amino acids long. Per the germline V gene, CDR1 is SGHNT and CDR2 is YENEEA. Trimming pared 4 bases from V and 7 bases from J, leaving 17 bases between. CDR3 residues: CASSSGDLGVNEQFF. CDR3 nucleotide sequence: TGTGCCAGCAGCTCAGGGGACCTTGGGGTAAATGAGCAGTTCTTC.

The chain couples TRBV5-6 to TRBJ2-3; 13 bases agree with TRBD2. V shed 5 bases and J 6 bases; nucleotides not matched to a gene: 12. This CDR3 has 17 residues. Looked up from germline, CDR1 is SGHDT and CDR2 is YYEEEE. The CDR3 protein is CASSRTSRTSGSDTQYF. DNA of the CDR3: TGTGCCAGCAGTCGAACCTCCAGGACTAGCGGGAGCGATACGCAGTATTTT.

The V call is TRBV4-1, the J call TRBJ2-2; 7 bases agree with TRBD1. CDR3 length: 16 residues. Germline lookup yields CDR1 MGHRA and CDR2 YSYEKL. V dropped 0 bases and J dropped 6; count of bases not matched to a gene: 7. CDR3 sequence: CASSQETGVMAGELFF. CDR3 DNA: TGCGCCAGCAGCCAAGAAACAGGGGTAATGGCCGGGGAGCTGTTTTTT.

This chain uses TRBV6-5 with TRBJ2-7; unclear D gene. V lost 6 bases to trimming and J lost 9 bases, with 18 bases between them. The CDR3 spans 13 residues. Germline V gene lookup returns CDR1 MNHEY and CDR2 SVGAGI. The CDR3 region is CASSRSVSVGQYF. The CDR3 nucleotides are TGTGCCAGCAGCCGATCAGTATCCGTAGGGCAGTACTTC.

On this clone: One end of the junction is discordant with germline, which a read error may explain. The chain uses TRBV9 and TRBJ2-2, with 9 bases that match TRBD2. This CDR3 region has 14 residues. Germline V gives CDR1 SGDLS, CDR2 YYNGEE. The CDR3 DNA follows: TGTGCCAGCAGGGTAGCGGGAGAAACCGGGGAGCTGTTTTTT. Amino acids: CASRVAGETGELFF.

This chain joins TRBV18 and TRBJ1-1; TRBD1 matches 8 bases. The CDR3 is 13 residues long. Unmatched junction bases numbered 4, after V lost 3 bases and J lost 7 bases. Germline V gives CDR1 KGHSH, CDR2 LQKENI. For the CDR3, the DNA is TGTGCCAGCTCACCTGACAGGGGTGGTGAAGCTTTCTTT. This translates into CASSPDRGGEAFF.

V and J are TRBV11-3 and TRBJ2-2; 8 nucleotides match TRBD2. V lost 6 bases and J lost 4; bases outside the gene matches: 4. Germline V lookup: CDR1 SGHNT, CDR2 YENEEA. The CDR3 is made up of 14 amino acids. The CDR3 loop reads CASSSGISTGELFF. In DNA, the CDR3 is TGTGCCAGCAGTAGCGGGATATCCACCGGGGAGCTGTTTTTT. The full variable domain, rest sourced from reference TRBV11-3 and TRBJ2-2, is EAGVVQSPRYKIIEKKQPVAFWCNPISGHNTLYWYLQNLGQGPELLIRYENEEAVDDSQLPKDRFSAERLKGVDSTLKIQPAELGDSAVYLCASSSGISTGELFFGEGSRLTVL.

The genes are TRBV18 and TRBJ1-4; 7 nucleotides agree with TRBD1. The germline V gene encodes CDR1 KGHSH and CDR2 LQKENI. Trimming cost V 6 bases and J 8 bases; bases outside gene matches: 6. The CDR3 has 13 residues. The CDR3 sequence: CASSEGAGEKLFF. The DNA for the CDR3 is TGTGCCAGCTCCGAGGGGGCTGGGGAAAAACTGTTTTTT.

The rearrangement links TRBV6-5 to TRBJ2-7; D might be TRBD2 (5 bases). The V end lost 5 bases, the J end lost 4 bases, and 9 bases lay between the germline ends. The CDR3 sequence is 12 residues long. Germline V lookup: CDR1 MNHEY, CDR2 SVGAGI. The CDR3 region has the DNA TGTGCCAGCAGTGGGAGTGGTTACGAGCAGTACTTC. Encoded protein: CASSGSGYEQYF.

The genes are TRBV5-1 and TRBJ2-2, with 15 positions matching TRBD2. The V gene end was trimmed by 4 bases and the J gene end by 5 bases; junction bases not matched to a gene: 6. The CDR3 spans 17 residues. Germline CDR1 and CDR2: SGHRS and YFSETQ. CDR3: CASSTGLAGGYTGELFF. In DNA form, the CDR3 reads TGCGCCAGCAGCACTGGACTAGCGGGAGGGTATACCGGGGAGCTGTTTTTT.

The V call is TRBV5-1, the J call TRBJ2-7; 13 nucleotides match TRBD2. Per germline, CDR1 SGHRS and CDR2 YFSETQ. The V segment lost 2 bases and the J segment 4 bases; nucleotides outside the gene matches: 6. This CDR3 spans 16 amino acids. CDR3 nucleotides: TGCGCCAGCAGCTTCGGGACTAGCGGGGCGAAATACGAGCAGTACTTC. Protein sequence: CASSFGTSGAKYEQYF.

The chain couples TRBV4-1 to TRBJ2-7; tentatively, D is TRBD1 (6 bases). Germline V gene lookup returns CDR1 MGHRA and CDR2 YSYEKL. Trimming shortened V by 4 bases and J by 6 bases, and 16 bases separated the two germline ends. The CDR3 contains 14 residues. CDR3: CASSRDIALLEQYF. The CDR3 DNA reads as TGCGCCAGCAGCCGGGACATTGCTCTACTCGAGCAGTACTTC.

The V and J genes are TRBV30 and TRBJ1-2, with unresolved D. The CDR3 loop spans 13 amino acids. Looked up from germline, CDR1 is GTSNPN and CDR2 is SVGIG (reference sequence). Trimming took off 5 bases at V and 6 bases at J, with 16 bases between the two ends. CDR3 residues: CAWGRIRIDGYTF. For the CDR3, the DNA is TGTGCCTGGGGGCGTATTCGCATCGATGGCTACACCTTC.

This chain connects TRBV19 to TRBJ2-1, with 7 positions matching TRBD1. The V gene end was trimmed by 6 bases and the J gene end by 4 bases; junction bases not matched to a gene: 6. CDR3 size: 14 residues. Looked up from germline, CDR1 is LNHDA and CDR2 is SQIVND (reference sequence). The CDR3 here is CASRTGTVYNEQFF. DNA of the CDR3: TGTGCCAGTAGGACCGGGACAGTATACAATGAGCAGTTCTTC.

J is TRBJ2-1 and V is TRBV19; possibly TRBD1 for D (5 bases). CDR1 and CDR2 (germline): LNHDA, SQIVND (reference sequence). The V and J ends lost 2 bases and 3 bases respectively, with 11 bases between them. This CDR3 is built from 15 residues. The CDR3 sequence: CASSITPDSYNEQFF. In DNA, the CDR3 is TGTGCCAGTAGTATAACCCCCGACAGCTACAATGAGCAGTTCTTC.

The J gene is TRBJ2-7, the V gene TRBV5-1, with 8 bases fitting TRBD2. With V trimmed by 4 bases and J by 6 bases, 12 bases remained unmatched. From germline, CDR1 is SGHRS and CDR2 YFSETQ. The CDR3 length is 15 residues. In DNA, the CDR3 is TGCGCCAGCAGCACGGGAGCGGGAGTGGGGGGCGAGCAGTACTTC. Protein product: CASSTGAGVGGEQYF.

The rearrangement joins TRBV30 to TRBJ2-5; no reliable D call. This CDR3 is 12 amino acids long. V lost 5 bases, J lost 1 base, and 8 bases lay in between. The germline V gene has CDR1 GTSNPN and CDR2 SVGIG (reference sequence). The CDR3: CAWAQSQETQYF. In DNA form, the CDR3 reads TGTGCCTGGGCACAGTCCCAAGAGACCCAGTACTTC.

V usage is TRBV7-9 and J usage is TRBJ2-3, with TRBD2 identical over 10 bases. V dropped 3 bases and J dropped 7; count of bases not matched to a gene: 10. The germline V gene has CDR1 SEHNR and CDR2 FQNEAQ (reference sequence). This CDR3 is 16 amino acids long. The CDR3 here is CASSFYSGGSMNTQYF. In DNA form, the CDR3 reads TGTGCCAGCAGCTTTTATAGCGGGGGGAGCATGAATACGCAGTATTTT.

The chain carries TRBV30 and TRBJ2-2, with D perhaps matching TRBD1 or TRBD2 (5 bases each). The germline V gene encodes CDR1 GTSNPN and CDR2 SVGIG (reference sequence). This CDR3 comprises 13 residues. V gave up 0 bases and J gave up 6 bases, with 8 bases separating them. CDR3 nucleotide sequence: TGTGCCTGGAGTGTACGAGGGGCCGGGGAGCTGTTTTTT. Translated: CAWSVRGAGELFF.

The DNA for the CDR3 is TGTGCCAGCAACGACCGAAGCGGGGGGAGCACAGATACGCAGTATTTT. It codes for CASNDRSGGSTDTQYF. The chain links TRBV5-4 to TRBJ2-3, with 9 bases matching TRBD2. Germline CDR1 SGHNT, CDR2 YYREEE (reference sequence). The junction had 8 bases not matched to a gene; V was cut back by 6 bases and J by 0 bases. The CDR3 has 16 amino acids.

With respect to this clone: A read error may produce the germline difference seen at one junction end. Other DNA sequences in this sample translate to the same CDR3. The chain carries TRBV30 and TRBJ2-7; 10 positions match TRBD2. CDR1 and CDR2 (germline): GTSNPN, SVGIG (reference sequence). This CDR3 region has 14 residues. CDR3 bases: TGTGCCTGGAGAGTAACTAGCGGGACCTATGAGCAGTACTTC. This translates into CAWRVTSGTYEQYF.

The chain carries TRBV11-3 and TRBJ2-7, with a weak D call TRBD2 (5 bases). CDR1 and CDR2 (germline): SGHNT, YENEEA. The CDR3 length is 13 residues. Trimming took 5 bases from V and 7 from J, leaving 15 bases between them. The CDR3 sequence is CASSTKPGLEQYF. CDR3 coding DNA: TGTGCCAGCAGCACAAAGCCGGGGTTGGAGCAGTACTTC.

V is TRBV5-1 and J is TRBJ2-7; 7 nucleotides agree with TRBD2. The V gene end was trimmed by 0 bases and the J gene end by 2 bases; junction bases not matched to a gene: 5. The CDR3 consists of 15 residues. The germline CDR1 and CDR2 sequences are SGHRS and YFSETQ. Here the CDR3 DNA reads TGCGCCAGCAGCTTGGTTACGGCGGGAGCCTACGAGCAGTACTTC. Encoded protein: CASSLVTAGAYEQYF.

V and J are TRBV18 and TRBJ2-7; D possibly corresponds to TRBD2 (7 bases). V was pared by 6 bases and J by 2 bases, with 11 bases between. Germline CDR1 and CDR2: KGHSH and LQKENI. This CDR3 is built from 13 residues. The CDR3 loop reads CASSGGGAYEQYF. Here the CDR3 DNA reads TGTGCCAGCTCGGGCGGGGGCGCCTACGAGCAGTACTTC.

The chain joins TRBV11-2 to TRBJ2-7, with 7 bases aligning to TRBD2. Trimming at V came to 6 bases and at J to 4 bases, leaving 15 bases not matched to a gene. The CDR3 loop spans 16 amino acids. Per germline, CDR1 SGHAT and CDR2 FQNNGV. The CDR3 region is CASRELVSGLVYEQYF. CDR3 coding DNA: TGTGCCAGCAGAGAGTTAGTATCCGGACTAGTATACGAGCAGTACTTC.

The chain uses TRBV5-1 and TRBJ1-1; 8 nucleotides line up with TRBD1. The CDR3 is made up of 16 amino acids. V dropped 0 bases and J dropped 4; count of bases not matched to a gene: 8. Germline V lookup: CDR1 SGHRS, CDR2 YFSETQ. CDR3 DNA sequence: TGCGCCAGCAGCTTGGGCCCGGGACAGGAGGGCACTGAAGCTTTCTTT. Translation gives CASSLGPGQEGTEAFF.